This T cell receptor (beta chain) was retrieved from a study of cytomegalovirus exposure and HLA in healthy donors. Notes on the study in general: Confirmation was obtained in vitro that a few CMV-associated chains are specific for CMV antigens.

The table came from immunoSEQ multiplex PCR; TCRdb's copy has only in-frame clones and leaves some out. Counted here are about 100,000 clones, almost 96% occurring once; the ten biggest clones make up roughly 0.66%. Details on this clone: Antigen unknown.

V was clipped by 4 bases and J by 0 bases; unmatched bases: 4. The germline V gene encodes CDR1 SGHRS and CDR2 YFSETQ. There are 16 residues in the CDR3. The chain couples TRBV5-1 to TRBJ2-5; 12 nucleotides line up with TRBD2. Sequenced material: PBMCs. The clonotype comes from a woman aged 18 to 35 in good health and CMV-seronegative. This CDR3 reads CASSPTSGGYQETQYF. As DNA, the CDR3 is TGCGCCAGCAGCCCAACTAGCGGGGGGTACCAAGAGACCCAGTACTTC.